The 24 T cell receptor beta chains reported below all come from one sample, sequenced in a study of T cells after posttransplantation cyclophosphamide (dated by TCRdb to 2016 to 2017). The library was made by the immunoSEQ multiplex PCR assay. TCRdb carries this immuneACCESS record with in-frame sequences only. Its versions omit some clonotypes, under half of them owing to an unresolved V gene in the studies checked, with the rest unexplained. The sample table holds roughly 9,200 clones, of which roughly nine tenths were seen once. 1.6% of the sample is in the top ten clones. The sequencing sample was made of memory CD4+ T cells sorted from PBMCs. The source is a woman aged 55-69 years in good health, CMV-negative, and a related stem cell transplant donor.

CDR3 region: CASSGPMEGTGELFF. In nucleotides, the CDR3 is TGTGCCAGCAGTGGGCCTATGGAGGGTACCGGGGAGCTGTTTTTT. V gene TRBV6-5 combines with J gene TRBJ2-2; possibly TRBD2 for D (6 bases). CDR3 size: 15 residues. Germline values: CDR1 MNHEY, CDR2 SVGAGI. Trimming cost V 5 bases and J 5 bases, with 15 bases left between them.

The gene calls are TRBV7-8 and TRBJ1-4, with TRBD1 as a possible D gene (5 bases). The CDR3 covers 16 residues. Looked up from germline, CDR1 is SGHVS and CDR2 is FQNEAQ. V was shortened by 5 bases and J by 10 bases, with 23 bases between the two germline ends. The CDR3 loop reads CASSPYIVPGGGKLFF. In DNA form, the CDR3 reads TGTGCCAGCAGCCCCTATATCGTCCCCGGGGGAGGAAAACTGTTTTTT.

The chain links TRBV28 to TRBJ2-1, with 7 bases aligning to TRBD2. With 4 bases clipped from V and 2 bases from J, the junction kept 11 bases outside the gene matches. This CDR3 is built from 17 residues. Germline V gene lookup returns CDR1 MDHEN and CDR2 SYDVKM. CDR3 sequence (DNA): TGTGCCAGCAGTTCGTACTGGACTAGTGGGCCCTACAATGAGCAGTTCTTC. Its protein is CASSSYWTSGPYNEQFF.

The genes are TRBV2 and TRBJ1-1; 7 bases are a match to TRBD1. V shed 4 bases and J 4 bases; nucleotides not matched to a gene: 12. Germline lookup yields CDR1 SNHLY and CDR2 FYNNEI. This CDR3 comprises 16 residues. CDR3 sequence reads: CASSVGRNRGSTEAFF. CDR3 sequence (DNA): TGTGCCAGCAGTGTCGGGCGAAACAGGGGTAGCACTGAAGCTTTCTTT.

The chain links TRBV28 to TRBJ2-7; TRBD2 might be the D (5 bases). With 6 bases removed from V and 5 bases from J, the gap between germline ends came to 20 bases. The CDR3 spans 15 residues. CDR1 and CDR2 (germline): MDHEN, SYDVKM. CDR3 DNA: TGTGCCAGCAGCCCCCGGGAAGTGGATGTCCACGAGCAGTACTTC. Translating it yields CASSPREVDVHEQYF. Full variable domain (outside the CDR3, taken from reference TRBV28 and TRBJ2-7): DVKVTQSSRYLVKRTGEKVFLECVQDMDHENMFWYRQDPGLGLRLIYFSYDVKMKEKGDIPEGYSVSREKKERFSLILESASTNQTSMYLCASSPREVDVHEQYFGPGTRLTVT.

This sequence joins TRBV19 and TRBJ1-3; perhaps TRBD1 as D (5 bases). Per the germline V gene, CDR1 is LNHDA and CDR2 is SQIVND (reference sequence). V lost 4 bases to trimming and J lost 0 bases, with 13 bases between them. The CDR3 contains 16 residues. CDR3 bases: TGTGCCAGTAGTAGGGGCACGCCGAACTCTGGAAACACCATATATTTT. It is translated as CASSRGTPNSGNTIYF. Filled out from reference TRBV19 and TRBJ1-3, the complete variable domain reads DGGITQSPKYLFRKEGQNVTLSCEQNLNHDAMYWYRQDPGQGLRLIYYSQIVNDFQKGDIAEGYSVSREKKESFPLTVTSAQKNPTAFYLCASSRGTPNSGNTIYFGEGSWLTVV.

The chain carries TRBV7-2 and TRBJ1-5, with TRBD1 matching 8 bases. The V segment lost 1 base and the J segment 6 bases; nucleotides outside the gene matches: 2. CDR3 length: 14 amino acids. Germline assignment: CDR1 SGHTA and CDR2 FQGNSA. The DNA for the CDR3 is TGTGCCAGCAGCTTAGGCAGGGGGCCTCAGCCCCAGCATTTT. Translated, it gives CASSLGRGPQPQHF.

The chain has TRBV7-2 and TRBJ2-5; 10 nucleotides match TRBD1. The V segment lost 5 bases and the J segment 9 bases; nucleotides outside the gene matches: 12. The CDR3 is made up of 15 amino acids. Germline values: CDR1 SGHTA, CDR2 FQGNSA. The CDR3 DNA sequence: TGTGCCAGCAGCGGAGGGACAGGGGTGTCGGGGGCCCAGTACTTC. This gives the protein CASSGGTGVSGAQYF.

The table lists this clone with a few counts. A junction end diverges from the germline sequence, so it may reflect a read error. This same CDR3 is encoded by further DNA sequences in the sample. This rearrangement joins TRBV30 to TRBJ1-6; D not resolved. The CDR3 loop spans 15 amino acids. CDR1 GTSNPN and CDR2 SVGIG come from the germline V gene (reference sequence). CDR3 region: CAWSKGGRENSPLHF. The CDR3 DNA is TGTGCCTGGAGTAAGGGCGGACGGGAGAATTCCCCCCTCCACTTT.

This sequence joins TRBV7-2 and TRBJ2-3; perhaps TRBD1 as D (6 bases). Trimming removed 5 bases at V and 2 bases at J, with 14 bases between. Germline V gene sequence: CDR1 SGHTA, CDR2 FQGNSA. The CDR3 contains 15 residues. CDR3 bases: TGTGCCAGCAGCGCCAGACAGGCGCCCACAGATACGCAGTATTTT. Its translation is CASSARQAPTDTQYF. Supplemented by reference TRBV7-2 and TRBJ2-3, the full variable domain reads GAGVSQSPSNKVTEKGKDVELRCDPISGHTALYWYRQSLGQGLEFLIYFQGNSAPDKSGLPSDRFSAERTGGSVSTLTIQRTQQEDSAVYLCASSARQAPTDTQYFGPGTRLTVL.

The CDR3 reads CASSQDRTGTGELFF. The CDR3 nucleotides read TGTGCCAGCAGCCAAGATCGGACAGGTACCGGGGAGCTGTTTTTT. The chain carries TRBV4-2 and TRBJ2-2; 7 positions match TRBD1. This CDR3 region has 15 residues. J gave up 5 bases and V 0 bases, and 3 bases lay outside the gene matches. Germline V gene lookup returns CDR1 LGHNA and CDR2 YNFKEQ.

The rearrangement joins TRBV10-3 to TRBJ1-1; D unclear. CDR3 length: 13 amino acids. Trimming stripped 0 bases from V and 9 bases from J, with 11 bases between. Germline assignment: CDR1 ENHRY and CDR2 SYGVKD. The CDR3 nucleotides are TGTGCCATCAGTGAGTCCTCGGGTGGTAAAGCTTTCTTT. Its protein is CAISESSGGKAFF.

The gene calls are TRBV2 and TRBJ2-1; 10 nucleotides match TRBD2. Germline CDR1 reads SNHLY; CDR2 reads FYNNEI. Trimming at V came to 4 bases and at J to 6 bases, leaving 6 bases not matched to a gene. The CDR3 is made up of 15 amino acids. CDR3 sequence (DNA): TGTGCCAGCAGTGTCGGACTAGCGGTGGCCAATGAGCAGTTCTTC. Encoded protein: CASSVGLAVANEQFF. Drawing the rest from reference TRBV2 and TRBJ2-1, the complete variable domain is EPEVTQTPSHQVTQMGQEVILRCVPISNHLYFYWYRQILGQKVEFLVSFYNNEISEKSEIFDDQFSVERPDGSNFTLKIRSTKLEDSAMYFCASSVGLAVANEQFFGPGTRLTVL.

The chain recombines TRBV18 with TRBJ2-7; possibly TRBD2 for D (6 bases). The CDR3 is made up of 15 amino acids. V gave up 4 bases and J gave up 4 bases, with 17 bases separating them. Germline-derived CDR1 and CDR2 are KGHSH and LQKENI. The CDR3 DNA is TGTGCCAGCTCACATCCGGGACTGGAGGATTACGAGCAGTACTTC. Residues: CASSHPGLEDYEQYF.

Notes on this clone: One end of the junction is discordant with germline, which a read error may explain. Distinct nucleotide sequences in the sample also encode this CDR3. The J gene is TRBJ1-6, the V gene TRBV5-1, with 9 positions matching TRBD1. The CDR3 loop spans 15 amino acids. Looked up from germline, CDR1 is SGHRS and CDR2 is YFSETQ. CDR3 loop: CASSRSGTGNSPLHF. The CDR3 nucleotides are TGCGCCAGCAGCCGCTCCGGGACAGGGAATTCCCCCCTCCACTTT.

V is TRBV28 and J is TRBJ2-5; 14 nucleotides match TRBD2. With V trimmed by 5 bases and J by 2 bases, 4 bases remained unmatched. The germline gives CDR1 MDHEN, CDR2 SYDVKM. The CDR3 spans 16 residues. CDR3 sequence: CASSQGTSGSQETQYF. The CDR3 DNA sequence: TGTGCCAGCAGTCAGGGGACTAGCGGGAGTCAAGAGACCCAGTACTTC.

The rearrangement uses TRBV9 and TRBJ1-6, with TRBD1 matching 8 bases. J gave up 9 bases and V 3 bases, and 20 bases lay outside the gene matches. The CDR3 spans 19 residues. Germline loops: CDR1 SGDLS, CDR2 YYNGEE. CDR3 amino acids: CASSGLGQGPDPGFSPLHF. CDR3 in DNA: TGTGCCAGCAGCGGACTAGGACAGGGACCGGACCCGGGGTTTTCACCCCTCCACTTT.

J is TRBJ2-3 and V is TRBV19; TRBD2 matches at 7 bases. The CDR3 is 14 residues long. The trim removed 8 bases at V and 4 bases at J, leaving 9 bases unmatched. Germline lookup yields CDR1 LNHDA and CDR2 SQIVND (reference sequence). DNA for the CDR3: TGTGCCAGTTCTGGTGGGGGGGTCCCAGATACGCAGTATTTT. It translates to CASSGGGVPDTQYF.

The rearrangement links TRBV6-1 to TRBJ1-1; the match to TRBD1 covers 8 bases. V lost 4 bases to trimming and J lost 5 bases; unmatched junction nucleotides: 9. Per germline, CDR1 MNHNS and CDR2 SASEGT. This CDR3 spans 15 amino acids. For the CDR3, the DNA is TGTGCCAGCAGTGCTCTAACAGGGGGTGATACTGAAGCTTTCTTT. The encoded protein is CASSALTGGDTEAFF.

J is TRBJ1-2 and V is TRBV6-1, with TRBD1 as a possible D gene (6 bases). Per germline, CDR1 MNHNS and CDR2 SASEGT. The CDR3 sequence is 14 residues long. The ends were cut back, 6 bases at V and 8 bases at J, with 19 bases in the middle. Here the CDR3 reads CASSSAGERGGYTF. The CDR3 coding sequence is TGTGCCAGCAGCTCCGCAGGGGAGAGAGGGGGCTACACCTTC.

The V and J genes are TRBV7-2 and TRBJ1-2, with D maybe TRBD1 (6 bases). The ends were cut back, 5 bases at V and 8 bases at J, with 12 bases in the middle. CDR1 and CDR2 from the germline V gene are SGHTA and FQGNSA. The CDR3 runs to 12 residues. Here the CDR3 DNA reads TGTGCCAGCAGCCCCCGAGGGGGAGGCTACACCTTC. Encoded protein: CASSPRGGGYTF. Full variable domain (remainder filled in from reference TRBV7-2 and TRBJ1-2): GAGVSQSPSNKVTEKGKDVELRCDPISGHTALYWYRQSLGQGLEFLIYFQGNSAPDKSGLPSDRFSAERTGGSVSTLTIQRTQQEDSAVYLCASSPRGGGYTFGSGTRLTVV.

This clone was counted a single time. The gene calls are TRBV28 and TRBJ2-7; 14 bases agree with TRBD2. J gave up 9 bases and V 4 bases, and 8 bases lay outside the gene matches. The germline V gene encodes CDR1 MDHEN and CDR2 SYDVKM. CDR3 length: 15 amino acids. The CDR3 sequence is CASSYAGLAGVGQYF. CDR3 in DNA: TGTGCCAGCAGTTACGCGGGACTAGCGGGAGTTGGGCAGTACTTC.

This clone was found a few times. The chain joins TRBV11-1 to TRBJ2-3; 9 bases match TRBD2. Germline V gene sequence: CDR1 SGHAT, CDR2 FQDESV (reference sequence). Trimming cost V 5 bases and J 2 bases; bases outside gene matches: 11. The CDR3 is 17 residues long. CDR3 coding DNA: TGTGCCAGCAGCCTCACTCTACTAGCGGGCCTCACAGATACGCAGTATTTT. It codes for CASSLTLLAGLTDTQYF.

About this clone itself: Other DNA sequences of this sample code for an identical CDR3. The rearrangement joins TRBV6-6 to TRBJ1-6; D is perhaps TRBD1 (6 bases). V lost 6 bases and J lost 13, with 13 bases in between. In germline, CDR1 is MNHNY, CDR2 SVGAGI (reference sequence). The CDR3 totals 12 residues. CDR3 bases: TGTGCCAGCAGGGGCACAGGGTTCCCCCTCCACTTT. Translated, it gives CASRGTGFPLHF.